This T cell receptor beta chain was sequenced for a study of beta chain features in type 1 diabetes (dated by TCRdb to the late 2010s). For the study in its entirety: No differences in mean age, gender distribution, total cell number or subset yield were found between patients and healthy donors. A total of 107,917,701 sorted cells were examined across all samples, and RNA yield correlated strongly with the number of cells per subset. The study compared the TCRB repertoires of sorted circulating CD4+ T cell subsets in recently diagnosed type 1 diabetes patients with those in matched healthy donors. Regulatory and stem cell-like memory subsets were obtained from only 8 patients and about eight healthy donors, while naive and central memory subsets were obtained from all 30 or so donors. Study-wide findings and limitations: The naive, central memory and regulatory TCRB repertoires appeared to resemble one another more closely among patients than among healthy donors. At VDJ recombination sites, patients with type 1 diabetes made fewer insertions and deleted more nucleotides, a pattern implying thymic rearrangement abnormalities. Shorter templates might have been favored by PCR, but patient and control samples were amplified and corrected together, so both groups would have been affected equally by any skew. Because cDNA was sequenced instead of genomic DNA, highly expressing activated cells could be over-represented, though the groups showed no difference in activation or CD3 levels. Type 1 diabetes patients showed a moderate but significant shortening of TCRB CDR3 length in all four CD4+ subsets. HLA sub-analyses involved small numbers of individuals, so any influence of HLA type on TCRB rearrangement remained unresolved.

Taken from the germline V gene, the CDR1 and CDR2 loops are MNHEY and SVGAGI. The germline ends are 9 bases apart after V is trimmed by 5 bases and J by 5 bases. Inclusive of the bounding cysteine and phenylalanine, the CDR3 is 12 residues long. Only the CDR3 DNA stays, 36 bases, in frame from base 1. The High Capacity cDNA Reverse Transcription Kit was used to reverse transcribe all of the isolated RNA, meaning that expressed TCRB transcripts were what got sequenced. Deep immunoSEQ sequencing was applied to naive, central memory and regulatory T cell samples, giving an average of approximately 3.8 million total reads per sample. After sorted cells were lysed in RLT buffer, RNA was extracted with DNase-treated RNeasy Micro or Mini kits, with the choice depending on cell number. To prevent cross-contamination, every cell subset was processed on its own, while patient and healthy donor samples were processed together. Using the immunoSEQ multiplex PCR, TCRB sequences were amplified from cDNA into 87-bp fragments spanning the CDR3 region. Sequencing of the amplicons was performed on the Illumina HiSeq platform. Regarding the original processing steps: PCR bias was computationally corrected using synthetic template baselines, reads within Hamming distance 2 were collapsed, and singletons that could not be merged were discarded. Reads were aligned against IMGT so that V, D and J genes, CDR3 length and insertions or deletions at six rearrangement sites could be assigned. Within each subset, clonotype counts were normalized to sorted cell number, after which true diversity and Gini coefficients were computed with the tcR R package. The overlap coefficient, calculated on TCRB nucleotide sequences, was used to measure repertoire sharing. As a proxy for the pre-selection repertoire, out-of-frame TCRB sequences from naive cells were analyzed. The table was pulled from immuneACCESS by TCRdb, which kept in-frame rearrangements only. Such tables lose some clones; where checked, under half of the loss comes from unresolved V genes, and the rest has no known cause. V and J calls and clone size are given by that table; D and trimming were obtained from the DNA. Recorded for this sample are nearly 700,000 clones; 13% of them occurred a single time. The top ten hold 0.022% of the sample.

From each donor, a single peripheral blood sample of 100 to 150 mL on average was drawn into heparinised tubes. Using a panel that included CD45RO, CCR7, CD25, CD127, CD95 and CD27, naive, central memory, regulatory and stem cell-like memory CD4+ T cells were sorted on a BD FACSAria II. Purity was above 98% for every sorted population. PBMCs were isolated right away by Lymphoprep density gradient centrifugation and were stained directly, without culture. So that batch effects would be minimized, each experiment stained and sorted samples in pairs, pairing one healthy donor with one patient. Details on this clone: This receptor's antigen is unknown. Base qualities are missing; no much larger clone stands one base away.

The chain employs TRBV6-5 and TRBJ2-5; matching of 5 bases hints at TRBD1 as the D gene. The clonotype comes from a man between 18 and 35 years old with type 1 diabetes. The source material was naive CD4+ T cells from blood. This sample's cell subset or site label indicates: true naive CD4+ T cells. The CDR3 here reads CASSAYRETQYF. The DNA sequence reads TGTGCCAGCAGTGCATACAGGGAGACCCAGTACTTC.